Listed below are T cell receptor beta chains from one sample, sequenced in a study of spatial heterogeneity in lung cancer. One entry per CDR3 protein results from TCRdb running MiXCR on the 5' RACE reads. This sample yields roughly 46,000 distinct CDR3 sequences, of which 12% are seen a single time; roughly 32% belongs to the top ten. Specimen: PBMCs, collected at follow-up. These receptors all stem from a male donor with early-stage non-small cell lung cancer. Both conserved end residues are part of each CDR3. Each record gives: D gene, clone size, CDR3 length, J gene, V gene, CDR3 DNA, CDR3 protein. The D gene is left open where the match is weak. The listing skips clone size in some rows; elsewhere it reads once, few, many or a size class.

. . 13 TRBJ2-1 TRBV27 TGTGCCAGCAGTTCTCGACAGTACAATGAGCAGTTCTTC CASSSRQYNEQFF
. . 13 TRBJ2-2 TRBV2 TGTGCCAGCAACTTGGTTCGGCCCGGGGAGCTGTTTTTT CASNLVRPGELFF
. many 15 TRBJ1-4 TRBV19 TGTGCCAGTAAGCCCGGGGGGCACACTAATGAAAAACTGTTTTTT CASKPGGHTNEKLFF
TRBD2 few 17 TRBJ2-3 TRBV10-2 TGCGCCAGCAGAGTTGGGACTAGCCCGGCCTACACAGATACGCAGTATTTT CASRVGTSPAYTDTQYF
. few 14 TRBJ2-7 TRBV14 TGTGCCAGCAGCCAAGAATTGGCGGGGGCCGAGCAGTACTTC CASSQELAGAEQYF
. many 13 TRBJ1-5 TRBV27 TGTGCCAGCAGTTTGGGGAGGGATCAGCCCCAGCATTTT CASSLGRDQPQHF
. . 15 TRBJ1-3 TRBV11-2 TGTGCCAGCAGCCCCCGGGCTTACTCTGGAAACACCATATATTTT CASSPRAYSGNTIYF
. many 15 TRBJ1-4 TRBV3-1 TGTGCCAGCAGCCAGCCGGGACGGGTTAATGAAAAACTGTTTTTT CASSQPGRVNEKLFF
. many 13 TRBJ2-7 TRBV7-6 TGTGCCAGCAGCTTCTCCCGGGACACCGAGCAGTACTTC CASSFSRDTEQYF
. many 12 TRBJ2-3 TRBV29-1 TGCAGCGTTGACCAGGGACCAGATACGCAGTATTTT CSVDQGPDTQYF
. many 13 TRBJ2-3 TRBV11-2 TGTGCCAGCAGCTTAGGGACTGTCGGAACGCAGTATTTT CASSLGTVGTQYF
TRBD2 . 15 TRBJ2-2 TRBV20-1 TGCAGTGCTAGGAAGACTAGCGGGAGAGCCGGGGAGCTGTTTTTT CSARKTSGRAGELFF
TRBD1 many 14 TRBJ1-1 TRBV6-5 TGTGCCAGCAGCCGACGACAGGGGGCTACTGAAGCTTTCTTT CASSRRQGATEAFF
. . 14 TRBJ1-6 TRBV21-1 TGTGCCAGCAGTTCACGACATTATAATTCACCCCTCCACTTT CASSSRHYNSPLHF
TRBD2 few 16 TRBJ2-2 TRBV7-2 TGTGCCAGCAGCCCGAGACTAGCGGGGAACACCGGGGAGCTGTTTTTT CASSPRLAGNTGELFF
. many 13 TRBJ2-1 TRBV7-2 TGTGCCAGCAGTCCCGACAGGATCAATGAGCAGTTCTTC CASSPDRINEQFF